This note documents a single T cell receptor beta chain sequence. Its antigen is unknown. The source of the sample is a study of somatic mutations in cytotoxic T cells in rheumatoid arthritis. Study-level points and caveats: With roughly 62 patients examined, fewer than 10 had a largest CD8+ clone exceeding 20% of CD8+ cells. It was in rheumatoid arthritis patients, but not in healthy controls, that CD8+ clonality increased with age.

This table comes from immunoSEQ multiplex PCR, and its TCRdb copy is limited to in-frame clones, with some not included. The sample includes under 7,000 clones, more than 75% of them seen just once. CDR1 MNHEY and CDR2 SVGAGI come from the germline V gene. Trimming removed 0 bases at V and 9 bases at J, with 15 bases between. This CDR3 has 14 residues. The V gene is TRBV6-5, the J gene TRBJ2-7, with D hard to call. The sequence came from an adult with rheumatoid arthritis. The specimen sequenced was CD8+ T cells sorted from blood. The CDR3 DNA is TGTGCCAGCAGTTACTCGTCCCGGACGGGCGCGCAGTACTTC. It translates to CASSYSSRTGAQYF.